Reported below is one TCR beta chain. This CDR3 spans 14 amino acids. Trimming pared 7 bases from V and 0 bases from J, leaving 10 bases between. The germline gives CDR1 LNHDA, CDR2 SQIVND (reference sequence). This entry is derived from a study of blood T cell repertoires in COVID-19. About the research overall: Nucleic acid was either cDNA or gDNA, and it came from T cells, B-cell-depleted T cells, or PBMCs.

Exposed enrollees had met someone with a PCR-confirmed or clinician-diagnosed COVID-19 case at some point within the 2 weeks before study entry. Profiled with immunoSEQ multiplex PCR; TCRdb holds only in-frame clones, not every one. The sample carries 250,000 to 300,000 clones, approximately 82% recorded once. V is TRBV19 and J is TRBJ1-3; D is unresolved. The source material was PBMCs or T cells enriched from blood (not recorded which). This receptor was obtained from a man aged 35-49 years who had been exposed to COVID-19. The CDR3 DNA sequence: TGTGCCAGTACCTCGGGAGGCTCTGGAAACACCATATATTTT. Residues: CASTSGGSGNTIYF.